A selection of T cell receptor beta chains follows, all from one sample in a study of kidney transplant recipient with SARS-CoV-2 infection. TCRdb called the reads again in MiXCR, with one record for every CDR3 protein. The sample yields under 250,000 distinct CDR3 sequences, about 28% seen once. Sequenced here: a blood sample, sampled at baseline and between days 110 and 120 from a kidney transplant recipient. The receptors were sampled from a male patient aged 25-45 years who had COVID-19 and was a kidney transplant recipient. These T cells may partly come from the graft donor. Both conserved end residues are part of each CDR3. D genes are given only for firm matches. Some rows mark clone size as missing; the rest say once, few, many or name a class of expanded clone.

TGCAGAGTACGGAGCAGCTCCTACAATGAGCAGTTCTTC,CRVRSSSYNEQFF,TRBJ2-1,NA,TRBV20-1,NA
TGTGCCAGCAGTGAAGGGACAAAACGCTACGAGCAGTACTTC,CASSEGTKRYEQYF,TRBJ2-7,NA,TRBV2,many
TGCGCCAGCAGCCAAGACCCGCACCAGCCCCAGCATTTT,CASSQDPHQPQHF,TRBJ1-5,NA,TRBV4-1,many
TGTGCCTGGAGTCTGGGAGCGGGCAATGAGCAGTCCTTC,CAWSLGAGNEQSF,TRBJ2-1,NA,TRBV30,NA
TGCAGTGCTGCCTCACAGCTGTTTCGAAAGACCTATGGCTACACCTTC,CSAASQLFRKTYGYTF,TRBJ1-2,NA,TRBV20-1,many
TGTGCCAGCAGTGAGTCGAGCTGCATCGGAAAGACCTATGGCTACACCTTC,CASSESSCIGKTYGYTF,TRBJ1-2,NA,TRBV6-2/TRBV6-3,NA
TGTGCTAGTGGTAACGTACTTTTGCAGGGAAAGACCTATGGCTACACCTTC,CASGNVLLQGKTYGYTF,TRBJ1-2,NA,TRBV12-5,many
TGTGCCAGTAGTCAGTGTAGGACAAATCGAAAGACCTATGGCTACACCTTC,CASSQCRTNRKTYGYTF,TRBJ1-2,NA,TRBV19,many
TGCAGCATGGGTCCGGGACAGGGGGTCGACGAGCAGTACTTC,CSMGPGQGVDEQYF,TRBJ2-7,TRBD1,TRBV29-1,NA
TGTGCCGGCAGCCTTACTATTTCAGCTCGAAAGACCTATGGCTACACCTTC,CAGSLTISARKTYGYTF,TRBJ1-2,NA,TRBV7-4,NA
TGTGCCATCAGCCCCTTACCTCGGGATTCACCCCTCCACTTT,CAISPLPRDSPLHF,TRBJ1-6,NA,TRBV10-3,many
TGTGCCAGCAGCTTAGGGGACAGGGGTAGAAAAGAGACCCAGTACTTC,CASSLGDRGRKETQYF,TRBJ2-5,TRBD1,TRBV7-9,few
TGTGCCAGCAGCTTGGCCGGAGGGGGGCTGGCAGATACGCAGTATTTT,CASSLAGGGLADTQYF,TRBJ2-3,NA,TRBV5-5,NA
TGTGCCACCGGTTGTCCGTGTAGTACCAGAAAGACCTATGGCTACACCTTC,CATGCPCSTRKTYGYTF,TRBJ1-2,NA,TRBV24-1,few
TGTGCCAGCAGTCCCCGGACAGGGGGCAATCAGCCCCAGCATTTT,CASSPRTGGNQPQHF,TRBJ1-5,TRBD1,TRBV12-3/TRBV12-4,many
TGTGCCAGCAGCCAGTCCCTGGGGGGGGGCGAGTACGAGCAGTACTTC,CASSQSLGGGEYEQYF,TRBJ2-7,NA,TRBV4-2,many
TGTGGCATTGGAACCAGGATAACACAAAGTCGGGCCAACGTCCGGACTTTC,CGIGTRITQSRANVRTF,TRBJ2-6,NA,TRBV8-2,NA
TGTGCCAGCAGCCCACTCCGATCTGGGGCCAACGTCCTGACTTTC,CASSPLRSGANVLTF,TRBJ2-6,NA,TRBV7-6,many
TGTGCCAGCAGTAATGGCGGACGCCCTAGAAAGACCTATGGCTACACCTTC,CASSNGGRPRKTYGYTF,TRBJ1-2,NA,TRBV6-8,NA
TGTGCCAGCAGCCTCCGGACCAACACCGGGGAGCTGTTTTTT,CASSLRTNTGELFF,TRBJ2-2,NA,TRBV7-9,many
TGTGCCAGCAGCCCGGCAGGGGGACAGGGGTACTACGAGCAGTACTTC,CASSPAGGQGYYEQYF,TRBJ2-7,TRBD1,TRBV5-6,NA
TGTGCCAGCAGTACGGGAGGTTTATTCGAGCAGTTCTTC,CASSTGGLFEQFF,TRBJ2-1,TRBD2,TRBV7-2,many
TGTGCCAGCAGCCCAGGGGGTAACGCCTACAATGAGCAGTTCTTC,CASSPGGNAYNEQFF,TRBJ2-1,TRBD1,TRBV5-6,NA
TGTGCCACCAGCGACGGGACCGGCCCCCCCTACAATGAGCAGTTCTTC,CATSDGTGPPYNEQFF,TRBJ2-1,NA,TRBV15,many
TGTGCCAGCAGCCAAGTGTCCTGGAACAATGGGCAGTTCTTC,CASSQVSWNNGQFF,TRBJ2-1,NA,TRBV3-1,few
TGCAGTGCTAGAGATCCACAGGGCGTTAATCAGCCCCAGCATTTT,CSARDPQGVNQPQHF,TRBJ1-5,NA,TRBV20-1,many
TGTGCCAGCAGCTCCGGGACTCTCAACAATGAGCAGTTCTTC,CASSSGTLNNEQFF,TRBJ2-1,NA,TRBV3-2,many
TGTGCCAGCAGCAAAGTCGGAAGACAAGGGTTAGGTGGGGATCAGCCCCAGCATTTT,CASSKVGRQGLGGDQPQHF,TRBJ1-5,NA,TRBV21-1,many
TGTGCCAGCAGACAGGGGGCTGACACCGGGGAGCTGTTTTTT,CASRQGADTGELFF,TRBJ2-2,TRBD1,TRBV6-5,many
TGTGCCAGCAGTGGACAGGACACCGGGGAGCTGTTTTTT,CASSGQDTGELFF,TRBJ2-2,NA,TRBV6-4,medium-sized
TGCAGCGTTCAATCTTATAGGTACGAGCAGTACTTC,CSVQSYRYEQYF,TRBJ2-7,NA,TRBV29-1,many
TGTGCCAGCACCGGGACGGCCCATAATTCACCCCTCCACTTT,CASTGTAHNSPLHF,TRBJ1-6,NA,TRBV6-5,many
TGCGCCAGCAGTTCGACCAAAAGATCGCGAAAGACCTATGGCTACACCTTC,CASSSTKRSRKTYGYTF,TRBJ1-2,NA,TRBV10-1,many
TGCAGTGCTAATGGCGGCAGCGGGAGTACAGATACGCAGTATTTT,CSANGGSGSTDTQYF,TRBJ2-3,TRBD2,TRBV20-1,many
TGCGCCAGCAGCCAACCGTGGGACAGGGAGAGGGAAAAACTGTTTTTT,CASSQPWDREREKLFF,TRBJ1-4,TRBD1,TRBV4-1,many
TGTGCCAGCAGCTTGGGCGGAGCTAGCACAGATACGCAGTATTTT,CASSLGGASTDTQYF,TRBJ2-3,NA,TRBV7-3,few
TGTGCCAGCAGCCAAACAGAGGTCGTTAGAAAGACCTATGGCTACACCTTC,CASSQTEVVRKTYGYTF,TRBJ1-2,NA,TRBV16,many
TGTGCTAGTGGGGGGACAGGGGGCACTCTCTATGGCTACACCTTC,CASGGTGGTLYGYTF,TRBJ1-2,TRBD1,TRBV12-5,many
TGTGCCAGCAGCCTACAACCCACCCTTCGAAAGACCTATGGCTACACCTTC,CASSLQPTLRKTYGYTF,TRBJ1-2,NA,TRBV3-1,many
TGTGCCAGCAGCTGTCGAATTAAGGCTGGAAAGACCTATGACTACACCTTC,CASSCRIKAGKTYDYTF,TRBJ1-2,NA,TRBV11-1,NA
TGTGCAAGTCGCATGATGCAGACTCCACGAAAGACCTATGGCTACACCTTC,CASRMMQTPRKTYGYTF,TRBJ1-2,NA,TRBV12-2,few
TGTGCCAGCAGCTCCACTAGCGTCAATTACTACGAGCAGTACTTC,CASSSTSVNYYEQYF,TRBJ2-7,TRBD2,TRBV7-9,many
TGTGCCAGCAGCTTAAATGGGGAATGGGCGGGGGAGAACTCGAACACCGGGGAGCTGTTTTTT,CASSLNGEWAGENSNTGELFF,TRBJ2-2,TRBD2,TRBV7-3,many
TGCAGCGTGGCGCGGGACAGGGGAAACACCATATATTTT,CSVARDRGNTIYF,TRBJ1-3,TRBD1,TRBV29-1,many
TGTGCCAGCAGTAACGGAGCCTCTATGCGAAAGACCTATGGCTACACCTTC,CASSNGASMRKTYGYTF,TRBJ1-2,NA,TRBV6-1,many
TGTGCCACCAGTCTCAGGGTTTTTACCGGGGAGCTGTTTTTT,CATSLRVFTGELFF,TRBJ2-2,NA,TRBV15,many
TGTGCCAGCGGCGGGGTGTCCAAGGGTGAAACTGAAGCTTTCTTT,CASGGVSKGETEAFF,TRBJ1-1,NA,TRBV28,many
TGTGCCAGCACCCTAACCGTAAATGAGCAGTTCTTC,CASTLTVNEQFF,TRBJ2-1,NA,TRBV12-3/TRBV12-4,many
TGCAGCGTTTGGGAGGGAACCTACGAGCAGTACTTC,CSVWEGTYEQYF,TRBJ2-7,TRBD2,TRBV29-1,many